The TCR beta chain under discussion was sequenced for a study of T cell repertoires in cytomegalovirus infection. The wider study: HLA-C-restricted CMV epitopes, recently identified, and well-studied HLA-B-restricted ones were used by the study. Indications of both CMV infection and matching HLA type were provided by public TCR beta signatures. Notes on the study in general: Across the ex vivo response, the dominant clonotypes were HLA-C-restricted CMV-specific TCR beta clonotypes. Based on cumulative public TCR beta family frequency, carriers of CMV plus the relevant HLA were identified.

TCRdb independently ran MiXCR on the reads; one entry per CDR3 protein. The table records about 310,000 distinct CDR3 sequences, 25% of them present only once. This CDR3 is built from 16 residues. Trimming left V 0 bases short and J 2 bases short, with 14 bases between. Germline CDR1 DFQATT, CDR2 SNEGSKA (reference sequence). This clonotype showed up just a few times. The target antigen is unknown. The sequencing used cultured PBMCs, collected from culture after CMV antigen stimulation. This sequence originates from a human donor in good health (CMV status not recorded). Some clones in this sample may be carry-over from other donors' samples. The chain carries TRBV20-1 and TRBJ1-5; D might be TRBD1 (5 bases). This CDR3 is CSARDWAQGGNQPQHF. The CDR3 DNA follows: TGCAGTGCTAGAGATTGGGCCCAGGGCGGCAATCAGCCCCAGCATTTT.